This TCR beta chain originates from a study of T cell clusters in autoimmune cytopenias. Points from the study as a whole: TRB repertoire shifts in secondary cytopenia and chronic lymphocytic leukemia mostly reflected lymphoma, not autoimmunity.

The CDR3 sequence is 14 residues long. Germline V gene data show CDR1 as MRHNA and CDR2 as SNTAGT. TRB was amplified by touch-down multiplex PCR, primer pools A and B combined. Reprocessing the multiplex PCR reads, TCRdb reports a single entry for every CDR3 protein and omits DNA. This repertoire includes approximately 14,000 distinct CDR3 sequences. Note on this clonotype: Its target is unknown.

Each sample's input was around 270 ng genomic DNA, approximately 37,500 genome equivalents. This TCR came from a human donor with an autoimmune cytopenia or autoimmune hepatitis (not recorded which). The sequenced sample was peripheral blood. The chain is built from TRBV6-4 and TRBJ2-2. The CDR3 loop is CASSGESDTGELFF.